This T cell receptor beta chain was identified during a study of cytomegalovirus exposure and HLA in healthy donors. The PCR ran on 60 Vbeta and 13 Jbeta primers. Generated by immunoSEQ multiplex PCR, the TCRdb table keeps only in-frame clones and is missing some. The sample records around 150,000 clones, around two thirds being singletons. The germline V and J ends were trimmed by 3 bases and 5 bases, with 5 bases remaining between them. CDR3 length: 11 residues. Germline CDR1 SGHRS, CDR2 YFSETQ. When sampled, the donors appeared nominally healthy, though they likely had unrecorded immune exposures. The chain carries TRBV5-1 and TRBJ2-5, with D hard to call. The sequence derives from a woman in her thirties or forties in good health and CMV-seronegative. Sequenced input: PBMCs. For the CDR3, the DNA is TGCGCCAGCAGCTCTAGGGAGACCCAGTACTTC. It specifies CASSSRETQYF.